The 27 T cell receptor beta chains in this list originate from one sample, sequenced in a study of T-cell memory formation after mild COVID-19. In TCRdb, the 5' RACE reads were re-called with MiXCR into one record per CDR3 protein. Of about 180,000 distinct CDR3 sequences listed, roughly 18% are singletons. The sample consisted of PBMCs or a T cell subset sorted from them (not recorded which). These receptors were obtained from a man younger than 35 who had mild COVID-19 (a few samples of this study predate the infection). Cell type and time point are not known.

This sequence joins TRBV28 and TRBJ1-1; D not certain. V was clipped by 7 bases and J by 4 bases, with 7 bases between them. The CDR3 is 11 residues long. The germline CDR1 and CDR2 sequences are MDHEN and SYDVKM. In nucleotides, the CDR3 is TGTGCCAGCATTCAGTTCACTGAAGCTTTCTTT. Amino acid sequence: CASIQFTEAFF.

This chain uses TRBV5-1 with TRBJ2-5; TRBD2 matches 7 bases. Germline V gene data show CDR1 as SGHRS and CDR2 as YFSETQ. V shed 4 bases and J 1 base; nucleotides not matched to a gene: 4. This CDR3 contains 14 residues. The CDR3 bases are TGCGCCAGCAGCGGGCGCGGGGGCCAAGAGACCCAGTACTTC. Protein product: CASSGRGGQETQYF.

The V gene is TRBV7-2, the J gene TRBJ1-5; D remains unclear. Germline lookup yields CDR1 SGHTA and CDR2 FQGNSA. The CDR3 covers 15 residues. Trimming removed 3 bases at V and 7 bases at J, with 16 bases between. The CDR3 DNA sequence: TGTGCCAGCAGCTTCGTTATGGGCCTAGGACAGCCCCAGCATTTT. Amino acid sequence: CASSFVMGLGQPQHF.

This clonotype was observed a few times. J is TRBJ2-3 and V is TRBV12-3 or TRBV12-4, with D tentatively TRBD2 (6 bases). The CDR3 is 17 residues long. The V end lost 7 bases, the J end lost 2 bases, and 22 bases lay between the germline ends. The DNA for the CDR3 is TGTGCCAGCACCTTGAGGGGCGGTAGCGGAAACACAGATACGCAGTATTTT. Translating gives CASTLRGGSGNTDTQYF.

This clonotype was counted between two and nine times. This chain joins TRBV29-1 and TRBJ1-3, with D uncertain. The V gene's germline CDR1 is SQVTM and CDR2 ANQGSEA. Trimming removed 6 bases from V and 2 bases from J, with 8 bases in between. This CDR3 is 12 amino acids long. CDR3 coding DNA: TGCAGCGTAGACGGACCTGGAAACACCATATATTTT. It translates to CSVDGPGNTIYF.

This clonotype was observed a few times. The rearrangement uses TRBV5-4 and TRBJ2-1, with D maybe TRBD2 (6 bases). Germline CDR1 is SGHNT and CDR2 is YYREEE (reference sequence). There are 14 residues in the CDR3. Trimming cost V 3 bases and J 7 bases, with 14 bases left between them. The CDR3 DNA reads TGTGCCAGCAGCTCTCCCGGGAGTGCGAATGAGCAGTTCTTC. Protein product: CASSSPGSANEQFF.

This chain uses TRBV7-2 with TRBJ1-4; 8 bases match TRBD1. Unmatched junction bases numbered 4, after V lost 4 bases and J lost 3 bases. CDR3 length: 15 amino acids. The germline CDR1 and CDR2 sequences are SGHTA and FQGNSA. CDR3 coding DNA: TGTGCCAGCAGCTCCAAGACAGGGGCTAATGAAAAACTGTTTTTT. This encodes CASSSKTGANEKLFF.

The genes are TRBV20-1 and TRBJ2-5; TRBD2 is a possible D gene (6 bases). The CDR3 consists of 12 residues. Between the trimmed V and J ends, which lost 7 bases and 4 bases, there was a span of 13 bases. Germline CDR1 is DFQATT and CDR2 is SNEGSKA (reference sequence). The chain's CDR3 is CSVGSGLETQYF. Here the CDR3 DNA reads TGCAGTGTCGGTAGCGGACTAGAGACCCAGTACTTC.

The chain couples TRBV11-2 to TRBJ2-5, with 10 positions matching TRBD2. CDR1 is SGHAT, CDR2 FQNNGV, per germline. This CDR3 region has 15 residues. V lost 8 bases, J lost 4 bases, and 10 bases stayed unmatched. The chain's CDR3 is CASGLAGVVGETQYF. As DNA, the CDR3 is TGTGCCAGCGGGCTAGCGGGGGTGGTGGGAGAGACCCAGTACTTC.

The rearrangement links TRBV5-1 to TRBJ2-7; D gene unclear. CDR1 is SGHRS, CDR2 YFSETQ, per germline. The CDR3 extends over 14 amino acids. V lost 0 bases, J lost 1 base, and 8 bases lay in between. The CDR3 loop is CASSLAPQSYEQYV. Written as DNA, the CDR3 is TGCGCCAGCAGCTTGGCCCCACAATCCTACGAGCAGTACGTC.

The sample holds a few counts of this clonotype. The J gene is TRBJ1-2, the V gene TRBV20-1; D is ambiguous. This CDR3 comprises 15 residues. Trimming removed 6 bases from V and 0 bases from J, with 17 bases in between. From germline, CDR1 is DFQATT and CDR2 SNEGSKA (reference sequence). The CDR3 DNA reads TGCAGTGCCAGAAAGCCGGGAGTAACTAACTATGGCTACACCTTC. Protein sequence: CSARKPGVTNYGYTF.

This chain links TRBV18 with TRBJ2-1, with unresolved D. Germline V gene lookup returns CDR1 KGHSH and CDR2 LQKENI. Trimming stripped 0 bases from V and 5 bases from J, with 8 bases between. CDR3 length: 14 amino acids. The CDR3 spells CASSPPWQDNEQFF. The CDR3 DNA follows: TGTGCCAGCTCACCACCTTGGCAGGACAATGAGCAGTTCTTC. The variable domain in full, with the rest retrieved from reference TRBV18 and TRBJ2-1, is NAGVMQNPRHLVRRRGQEARLRCSPMKGHSHVYWYRQLPEEGLKFMVYLQKENIIDESGMPKERFSAEFPKEGPSILRIQQVVRGDSAAYFCASSPPWQDNEQFFGPGTRLTVL.

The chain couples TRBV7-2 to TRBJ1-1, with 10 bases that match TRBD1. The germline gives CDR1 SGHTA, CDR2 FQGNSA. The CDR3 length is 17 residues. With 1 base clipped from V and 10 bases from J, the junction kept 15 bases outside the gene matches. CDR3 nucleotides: TGTGCCAGCAGCTTAGAGTCCCCGACAGGGGGCGTTGGGGTAGCTTTCTTT. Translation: CASSLESPTGGVGVAFF.

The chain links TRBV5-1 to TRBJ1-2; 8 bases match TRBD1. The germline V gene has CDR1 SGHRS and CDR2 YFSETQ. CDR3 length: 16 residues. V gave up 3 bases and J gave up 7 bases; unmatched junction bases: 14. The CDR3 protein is CASSSAQPDRGFGYTF. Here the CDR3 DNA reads TGCGCCAGCAGCTCCGCCCAACCCGACAGGGGATTTGGCTACACCTTC. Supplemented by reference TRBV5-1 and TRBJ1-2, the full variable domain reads KAGVTQTPRYLIKTRGQQVTLSCSPISGHRSVSWYQQTPGQGLQFLFEYFSETQRNKGNFPGRFSGRQFSNSRSEMNVSTLELGDSALYLCASSSAQPDRGFGYTFGSGTRLTVV.

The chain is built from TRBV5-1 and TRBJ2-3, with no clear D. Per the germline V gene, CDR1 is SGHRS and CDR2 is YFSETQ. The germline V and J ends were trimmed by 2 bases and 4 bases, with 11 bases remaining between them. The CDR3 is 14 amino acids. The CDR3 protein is CASSLYVSADTQYF. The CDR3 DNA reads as TGCGCCAGCAGCTTATACGTGTCGGCAGATACGCAGTATTTT.

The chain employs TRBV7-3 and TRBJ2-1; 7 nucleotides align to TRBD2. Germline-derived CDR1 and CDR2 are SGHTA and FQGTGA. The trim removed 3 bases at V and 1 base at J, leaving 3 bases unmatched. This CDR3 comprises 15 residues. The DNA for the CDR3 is TGTGCCAGCAGCTTCGCGGGGGATTCCTACAATGAGCAGTTCTTC. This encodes CASSFAGDSYNEQFF. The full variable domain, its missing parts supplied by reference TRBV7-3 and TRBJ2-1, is GAGVSQTPSNKVTEKGKYVELRCDPISGHTALYWYRQSLGQGPEFLIYFQGTGAADDSGLPNDRFFAVRPEGSVSTLKIQRTERGDSAVYLCASSFAGDSYNEQFFGPGTRLTVL.

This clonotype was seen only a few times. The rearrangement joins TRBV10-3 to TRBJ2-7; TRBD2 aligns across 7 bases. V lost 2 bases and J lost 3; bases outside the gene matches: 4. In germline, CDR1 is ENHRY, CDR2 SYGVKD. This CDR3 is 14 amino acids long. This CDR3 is CAISERGRNYEQYV. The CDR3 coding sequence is TGTGCCATCAGTGAGCGCGGGAGAAACTACGAGCAGTACGTC.

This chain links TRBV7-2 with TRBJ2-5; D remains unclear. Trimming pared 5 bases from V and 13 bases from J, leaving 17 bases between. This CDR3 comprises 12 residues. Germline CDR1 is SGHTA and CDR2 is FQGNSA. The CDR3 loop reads CASSPDEKYPYF. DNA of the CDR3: TGTGCCAGCAGCCCTGACGAGAAGTACCCGTACTTC. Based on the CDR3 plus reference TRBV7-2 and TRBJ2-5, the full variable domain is GAGVSQSPSNKVTEKGKDVELRCDPISGHTALYWYRQSLGQGLEFLIYFQGNSAPDKSGLPSDRFSAERTGGSVSTLTIQRTQQEDSAVYLCASSPDEKYPYFGPGTRLLVL.

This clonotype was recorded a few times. The CDR3, as DNA: TGCGCCAGCAGCCAAGACGTGGGACAGACGGAAGAGACCCAGTACTTC. Protein product: CASSQDVGQTEETQYF. The chain has TRBV4-3 and TRBJ2-5, with 7 bases matching TRBD1. Per the germline V gene, CDR1 is LGHNA and CDR2 is YSLEER. Trimming cost V 0 bases and J 3 bases; bases outside gene matches: 7. There are 16 residues in the CDR3.

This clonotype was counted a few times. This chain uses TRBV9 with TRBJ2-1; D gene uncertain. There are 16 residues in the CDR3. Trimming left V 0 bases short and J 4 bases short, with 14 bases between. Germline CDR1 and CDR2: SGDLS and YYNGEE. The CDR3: CASSVAGTVAYNEQFF. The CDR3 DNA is TGTGCCAGCAGCGTAGCTGGTACAGTAGCATACAATGAGCAGTTCTTC. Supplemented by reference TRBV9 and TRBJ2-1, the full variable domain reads DSGVTQTPKHLITATGQRVTLRCSPRSGDLSVYWYQQSLDQGLQFLIQYYNGEERAKGNILERFSAQQFPDLHSELNLSSLELGDSALYFCASSVAGTVAYNEQFFGPGTRLTVL.

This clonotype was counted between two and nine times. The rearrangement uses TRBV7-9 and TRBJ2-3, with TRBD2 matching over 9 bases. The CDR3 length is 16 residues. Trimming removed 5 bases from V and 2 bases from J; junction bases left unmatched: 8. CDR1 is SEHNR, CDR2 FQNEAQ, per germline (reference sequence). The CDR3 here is CASSQNLAGLTDTQYF. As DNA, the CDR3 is TGTGCCAGCAGCCAAAACCTAGCGGGGCTCACAGATACGCAGTATTTT.

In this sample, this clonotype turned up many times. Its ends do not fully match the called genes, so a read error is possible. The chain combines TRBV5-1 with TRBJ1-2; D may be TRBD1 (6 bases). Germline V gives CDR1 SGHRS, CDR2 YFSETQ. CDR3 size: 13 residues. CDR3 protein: CASSLAQGNGYTF. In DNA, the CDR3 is TGTGCCAGCAGCTTAGCCCAGGGGAATGGCTACACCTTC. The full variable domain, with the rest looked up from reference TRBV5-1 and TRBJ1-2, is KAGVTQTPRYLIKTRGQQVTLSCSPISGHRSVSWYQQTPGQGLQFLFEYFSETQRNKGNFPGRFSGRQFSNSRSEMNVSTLELGDSALYLCASSLAQGNGYTFGSGTRLTVV.

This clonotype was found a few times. CDR3 DNA: TGCAGTGCTACGAAGCAGGGGAACTACGAGCAGTACTTC. It is translated as CSATKQGNYEQYF. The genes are TRBV20-1 and TRBJ2-7, with D maybe TRBD1 (6 bases). Germline CDR1 is DFQATT and CDR2 is SNEGSKA (reference sequence). The CDR3 spans 13 residues. V shed 4 bases and J shed 3 bases, with 13 bases lying between them.

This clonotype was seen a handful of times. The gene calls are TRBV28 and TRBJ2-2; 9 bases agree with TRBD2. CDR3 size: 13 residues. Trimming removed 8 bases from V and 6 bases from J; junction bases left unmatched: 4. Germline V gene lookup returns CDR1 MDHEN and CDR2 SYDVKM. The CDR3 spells CASLAGGAGELFF. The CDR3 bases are TGTGCCAGCCTTGCGGGAGGGGCCGGGGAGCTGTTTTTT.

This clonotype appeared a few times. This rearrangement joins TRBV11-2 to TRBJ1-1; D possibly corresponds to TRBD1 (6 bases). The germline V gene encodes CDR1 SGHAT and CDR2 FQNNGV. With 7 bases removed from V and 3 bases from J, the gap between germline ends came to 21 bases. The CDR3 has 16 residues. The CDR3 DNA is TGTGCCAGCACCCTATACAGGGACCCTACTTACACTGAAGCTTTCTTT. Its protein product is CASTLYRDPTYTEAFF.

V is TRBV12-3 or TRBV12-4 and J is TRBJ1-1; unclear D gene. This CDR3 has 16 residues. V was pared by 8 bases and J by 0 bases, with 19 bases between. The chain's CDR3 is CASSSAGFLMNTEAFF. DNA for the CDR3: TGTGCCAGCTCGTCCGCGGGCTTCCTCATGAACACTGAAGCTTTCTTT.

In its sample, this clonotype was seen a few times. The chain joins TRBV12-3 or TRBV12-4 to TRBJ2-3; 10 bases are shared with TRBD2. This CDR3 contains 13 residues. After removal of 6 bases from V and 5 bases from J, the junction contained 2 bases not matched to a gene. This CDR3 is CASRLAGQDTQYF. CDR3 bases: TGTGCCAGCAGACTAGCGGGGCAAGATACGCAGTATTTT.